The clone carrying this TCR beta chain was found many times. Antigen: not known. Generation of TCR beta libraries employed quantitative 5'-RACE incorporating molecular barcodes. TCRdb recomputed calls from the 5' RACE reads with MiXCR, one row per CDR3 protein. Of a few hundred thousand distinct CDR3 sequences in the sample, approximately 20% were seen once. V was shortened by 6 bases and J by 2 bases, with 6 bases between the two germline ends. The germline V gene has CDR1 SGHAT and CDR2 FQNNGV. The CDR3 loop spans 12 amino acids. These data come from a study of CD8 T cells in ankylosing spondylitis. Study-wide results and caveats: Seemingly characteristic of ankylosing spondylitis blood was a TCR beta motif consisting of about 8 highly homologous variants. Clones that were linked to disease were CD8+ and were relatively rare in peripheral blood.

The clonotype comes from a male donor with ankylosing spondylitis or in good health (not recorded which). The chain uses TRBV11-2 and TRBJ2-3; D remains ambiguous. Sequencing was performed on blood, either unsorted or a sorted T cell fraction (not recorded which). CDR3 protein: CASSVDTDTQYF. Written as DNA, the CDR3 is TGTGCCAGCAGTGTGGACACAGATACGCAGTATTTT. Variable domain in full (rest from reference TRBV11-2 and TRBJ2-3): EAGVAQSPRYKIIEKRQSVAFWCNPISGHATLYWYQQILGQGPKLLIQFQNNGVVDDSQLPKDRFSAERLKGVDSTLKIQPAKLEDSAVYLCASSVDTDTQYFGPGTRLTVL.